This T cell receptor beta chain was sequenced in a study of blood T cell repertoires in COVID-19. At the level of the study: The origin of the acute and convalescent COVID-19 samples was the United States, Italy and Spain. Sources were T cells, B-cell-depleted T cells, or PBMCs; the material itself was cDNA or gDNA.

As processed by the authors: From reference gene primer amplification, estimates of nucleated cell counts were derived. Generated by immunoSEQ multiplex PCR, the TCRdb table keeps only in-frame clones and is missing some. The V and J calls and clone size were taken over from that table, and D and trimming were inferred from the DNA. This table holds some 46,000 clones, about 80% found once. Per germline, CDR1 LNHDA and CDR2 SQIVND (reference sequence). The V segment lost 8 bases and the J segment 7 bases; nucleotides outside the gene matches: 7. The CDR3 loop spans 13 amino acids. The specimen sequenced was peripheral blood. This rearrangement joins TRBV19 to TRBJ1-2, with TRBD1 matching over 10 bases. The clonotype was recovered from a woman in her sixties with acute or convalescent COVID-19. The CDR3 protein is CASLGQGLGGYTF. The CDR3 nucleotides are TGTGCCAGTTTGGGACAGGGGTTGGGTGGCTACACCTTC.